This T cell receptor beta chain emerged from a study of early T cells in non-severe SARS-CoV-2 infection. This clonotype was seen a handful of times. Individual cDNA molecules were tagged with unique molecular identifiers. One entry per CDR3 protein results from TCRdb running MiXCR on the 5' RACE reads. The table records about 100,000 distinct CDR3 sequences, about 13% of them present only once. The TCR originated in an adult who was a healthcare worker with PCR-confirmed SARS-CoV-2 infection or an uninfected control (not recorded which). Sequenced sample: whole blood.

The CDR3 DNA is TGCGCCAGCAGCTTGCGTCGGGGGCGCGATGAAAAACTGTTTTTT. Its protein product is CASSLRRGRDEKLFF. J is TRBJ1-4 and V is TRBV5-1; possible D gene TRBD1, 6 bases. The CDR3 has 15 amino acids. V lost 1 base to trimming and J lost 6 bases, with 13 bases between them. Germline assignment: CDR1 SGHRS and CDR2 YFSETQ.